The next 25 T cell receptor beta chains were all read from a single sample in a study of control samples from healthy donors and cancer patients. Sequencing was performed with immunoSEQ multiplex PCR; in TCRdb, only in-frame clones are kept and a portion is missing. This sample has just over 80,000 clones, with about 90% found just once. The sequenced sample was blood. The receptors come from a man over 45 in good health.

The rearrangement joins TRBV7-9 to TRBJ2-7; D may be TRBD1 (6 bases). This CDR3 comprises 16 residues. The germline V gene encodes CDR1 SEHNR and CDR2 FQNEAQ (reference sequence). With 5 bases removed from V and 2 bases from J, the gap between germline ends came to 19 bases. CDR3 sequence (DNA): TGTGCCAGCAGCCAAGGGGTACAGGGATTGCCCTACGAGCAGTACTTC. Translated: CASSQGVQGLPYEQYF.

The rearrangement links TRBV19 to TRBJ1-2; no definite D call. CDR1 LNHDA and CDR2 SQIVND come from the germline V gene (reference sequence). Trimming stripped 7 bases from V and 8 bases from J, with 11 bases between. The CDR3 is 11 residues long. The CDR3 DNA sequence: TGTGCCAGTACCCAAGGACGGGGCTACACCTTC. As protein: CASTQGRGYTF.

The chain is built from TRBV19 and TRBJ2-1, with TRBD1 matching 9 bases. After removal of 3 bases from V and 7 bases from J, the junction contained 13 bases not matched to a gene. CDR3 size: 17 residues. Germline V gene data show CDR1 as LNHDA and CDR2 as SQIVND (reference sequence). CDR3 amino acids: CASSMRGVGQGFNEQFF. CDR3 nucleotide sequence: TGTGCCAGTAGTATGAGGGGCGTGGGACAGGGTTTTAATGAGCAGTTCTTC. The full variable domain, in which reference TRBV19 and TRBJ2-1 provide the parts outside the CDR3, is DGGITQSPKYLFRKEGQNVTLSCEQNLNHDAMYWYRQDPGQGLRLIYYSQIVNDFQKGDIAEGYSVSREKKESFPLTVTSAQKNPTAFYLCASSMRGVGQGFNEQFFGPGTRLTVL.

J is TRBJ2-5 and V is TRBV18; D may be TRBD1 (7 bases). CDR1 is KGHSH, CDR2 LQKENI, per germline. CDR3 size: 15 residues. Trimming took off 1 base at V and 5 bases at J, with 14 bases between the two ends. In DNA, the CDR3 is TGTGCCAGCTCACCACAGGAGGGGGCCCAGGAGACCCAGTACTTC. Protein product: CASSPQEGAQETQYF.

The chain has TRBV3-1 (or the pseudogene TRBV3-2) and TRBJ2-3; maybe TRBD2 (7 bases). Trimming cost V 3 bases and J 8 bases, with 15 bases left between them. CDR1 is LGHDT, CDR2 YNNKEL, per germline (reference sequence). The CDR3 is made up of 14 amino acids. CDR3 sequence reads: CASSQSRGGVTQYF. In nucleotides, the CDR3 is TGTGCCAGCAGCCAGTCCAGGGGAGGGGTTACGCAGTATTTT.

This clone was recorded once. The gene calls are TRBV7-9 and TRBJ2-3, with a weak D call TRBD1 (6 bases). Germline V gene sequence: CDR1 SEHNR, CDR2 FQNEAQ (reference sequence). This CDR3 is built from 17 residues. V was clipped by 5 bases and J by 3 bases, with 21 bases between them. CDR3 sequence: CASSQWTVQLGTDTQYF. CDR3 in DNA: TGTGCCAGCAGCCAATGGACAGTACAGCTCGGAACAGATACGCAGTATTTT.

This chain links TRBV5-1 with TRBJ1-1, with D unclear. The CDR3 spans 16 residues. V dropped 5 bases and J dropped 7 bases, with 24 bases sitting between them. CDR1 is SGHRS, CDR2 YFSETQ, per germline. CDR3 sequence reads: CASSRLNGGIGVEAFF. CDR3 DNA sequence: TGCGCCAGCAGTCGACTAAACGGAGGGATCGGTGTTGAAGCTTTCTTT.

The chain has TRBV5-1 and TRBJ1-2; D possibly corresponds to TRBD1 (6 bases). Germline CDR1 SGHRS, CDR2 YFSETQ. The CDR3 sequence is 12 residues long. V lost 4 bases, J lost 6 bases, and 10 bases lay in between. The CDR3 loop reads CASSVGTNGYTF. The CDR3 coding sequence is TGCGCCAGCAGCGTCGGGACAAATGGCTACACCTTC.

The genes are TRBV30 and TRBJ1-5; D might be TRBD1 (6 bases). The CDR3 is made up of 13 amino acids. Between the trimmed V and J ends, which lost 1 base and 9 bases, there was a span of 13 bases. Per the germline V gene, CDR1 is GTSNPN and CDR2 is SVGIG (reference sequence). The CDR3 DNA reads TGTGCCTGGAGTGAGGACAGCCGCCGGCCCCAGCATTTT. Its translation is CAWSEDSRRPQHF.

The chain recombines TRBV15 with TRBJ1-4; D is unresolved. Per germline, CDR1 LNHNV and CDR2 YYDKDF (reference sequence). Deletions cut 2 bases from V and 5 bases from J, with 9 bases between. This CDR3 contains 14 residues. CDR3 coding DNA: TGTGCCACCAGCAGACGTGGCCAGAATGAAAAACTGTTTTTT. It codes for CATSRRGQNEKLFF.

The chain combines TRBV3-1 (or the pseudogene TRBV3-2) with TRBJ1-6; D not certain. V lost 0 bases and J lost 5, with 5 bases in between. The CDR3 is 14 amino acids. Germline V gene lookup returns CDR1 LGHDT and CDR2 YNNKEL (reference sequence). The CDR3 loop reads CASSQDGHNSPLHF. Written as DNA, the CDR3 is TGTGCCAGCAGCCAAGACGGGCATAATTCACCCCTCCACTTT.

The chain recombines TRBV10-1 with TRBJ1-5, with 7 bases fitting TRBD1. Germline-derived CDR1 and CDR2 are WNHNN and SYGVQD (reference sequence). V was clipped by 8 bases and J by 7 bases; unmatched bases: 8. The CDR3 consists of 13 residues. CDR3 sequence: CASSTGEGQPQHF. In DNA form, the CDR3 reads TGCGCCAGCTCCACAGGGGAAGGGCAGCCCCAGCATTTT.

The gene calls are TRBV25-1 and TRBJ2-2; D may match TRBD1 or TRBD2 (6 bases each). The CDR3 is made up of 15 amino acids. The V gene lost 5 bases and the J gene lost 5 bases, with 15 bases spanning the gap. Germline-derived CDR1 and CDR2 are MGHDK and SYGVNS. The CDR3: CASSRPGARTGELFF. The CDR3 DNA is TGTGCCAGCAGTCGACCGGGGGCAAGGACCGGGGAGCTGTTTTTT.

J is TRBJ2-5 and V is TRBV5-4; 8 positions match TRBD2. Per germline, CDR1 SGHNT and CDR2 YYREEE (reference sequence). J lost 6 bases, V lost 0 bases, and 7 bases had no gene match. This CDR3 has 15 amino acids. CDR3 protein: CASSLDGGGLKTQYF. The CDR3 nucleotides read TGTGCCAGCAGCTTGGATGGCGGGGGGTTAAAGACCCAGTACTTC.

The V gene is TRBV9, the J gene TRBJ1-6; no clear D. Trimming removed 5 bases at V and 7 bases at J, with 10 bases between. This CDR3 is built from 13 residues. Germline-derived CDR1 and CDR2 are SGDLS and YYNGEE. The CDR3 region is CASSYMENSPLHF. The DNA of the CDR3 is TGTGCCAGCAGTTATATGGAGAATTCACCCCTCCACTTT.

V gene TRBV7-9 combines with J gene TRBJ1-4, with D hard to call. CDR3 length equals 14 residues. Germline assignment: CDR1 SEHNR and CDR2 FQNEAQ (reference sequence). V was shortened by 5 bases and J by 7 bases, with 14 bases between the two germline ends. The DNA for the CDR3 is TGTGCCAGCAGCCGGATCCAAGGTCGTGAAAAACTGTTTTTT. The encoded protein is CASSRIQGREKLFF.

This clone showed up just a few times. The CDR3 here is CASSLNSPRRTEAFF. The CDR3 DNA sequence: TGTGCCAGCAGCTTAAACAGTCCGCGTCGGACTGAAGCTTTCTTT. V usage is TRBV11-2 and J usage is TRBJ1-1, with D hard to call. Per the germline V gene, CDR1 is SGHAT and CDR2 is FQNNGV. The CDR3 length is 15 residues. Trimming took off 2 bases at V and 5 bases at J, with 15 bases between the two ends.

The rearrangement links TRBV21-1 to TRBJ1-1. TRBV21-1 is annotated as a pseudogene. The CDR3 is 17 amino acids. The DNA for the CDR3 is TGTGCCAGCAGCCCAAGAAGGGACCTGCCAGGTGAGACTGAAGCTTTCTTT. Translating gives CASSPRRDLPGETEAFF.

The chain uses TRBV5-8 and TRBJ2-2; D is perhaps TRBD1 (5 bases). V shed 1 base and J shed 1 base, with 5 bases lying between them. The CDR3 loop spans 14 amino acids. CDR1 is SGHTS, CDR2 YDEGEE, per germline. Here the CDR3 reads CASSLRGNTGELFF. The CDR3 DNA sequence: TGTGCCAGCAGCTTGAGGGGGAACACCGGGGAGCTGTTTTTT.

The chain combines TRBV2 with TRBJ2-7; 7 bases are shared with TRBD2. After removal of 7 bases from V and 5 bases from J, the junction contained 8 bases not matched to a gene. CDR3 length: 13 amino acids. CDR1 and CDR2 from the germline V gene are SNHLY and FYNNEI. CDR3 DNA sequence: TGTGCCAGCAACTCACTAGCGTCCAACGAGCAGTACTTC. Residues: CASNSLASNEQYF.

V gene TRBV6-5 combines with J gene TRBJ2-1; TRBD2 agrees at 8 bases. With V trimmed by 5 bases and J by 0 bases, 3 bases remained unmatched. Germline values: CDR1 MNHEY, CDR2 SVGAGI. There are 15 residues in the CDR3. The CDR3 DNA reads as TGTGCCAGCAGTATAGCGGGGAACTCCTACAATGAGCAGTTCTTC. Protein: CASSIAGNSYNEQFF.

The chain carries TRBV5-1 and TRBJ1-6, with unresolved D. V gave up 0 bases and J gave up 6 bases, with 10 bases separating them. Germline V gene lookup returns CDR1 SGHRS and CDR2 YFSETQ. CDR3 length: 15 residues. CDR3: CASSLGLRLNSPLHF. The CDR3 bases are TGCGCCAGCAGCTTGGGGCTGAGGCTTAATTCACCCCTCCACTTT.

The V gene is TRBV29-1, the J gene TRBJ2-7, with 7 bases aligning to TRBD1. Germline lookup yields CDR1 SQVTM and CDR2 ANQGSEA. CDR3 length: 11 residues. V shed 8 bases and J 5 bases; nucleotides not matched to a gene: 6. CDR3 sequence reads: CSIYRGDEQYF. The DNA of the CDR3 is TGCAGCATTTACAGGGGTGACGAGCAGTACTTC.

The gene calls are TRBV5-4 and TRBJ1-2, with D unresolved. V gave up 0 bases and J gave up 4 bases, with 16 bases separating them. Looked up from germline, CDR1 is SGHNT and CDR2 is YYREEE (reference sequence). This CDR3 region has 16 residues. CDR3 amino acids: CASSLGLAPAGYGYTF. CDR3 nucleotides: TGTGCCAGCAGCTTGGGTTTGGCTCCCGCGGGCTATGGCTACACCTTC.

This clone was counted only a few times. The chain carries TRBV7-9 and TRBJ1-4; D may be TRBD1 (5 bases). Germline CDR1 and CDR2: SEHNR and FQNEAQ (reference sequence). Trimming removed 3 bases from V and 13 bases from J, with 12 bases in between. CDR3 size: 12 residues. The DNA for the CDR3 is TGTGCCAGCAGCTTGGGGACGGACGGACTGTTTTTT. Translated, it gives CASSLGTDGLFF.